Following are 20 T cell receptor beta chains from one sample sequenced in a study of T cells expressing NK-cell markers. Reprocessing the 5' RACE reads, TCRdb reports a single entry for every CDR3 protein and omits DNA. This table holds about 30,000 distinct CDR3 sequences. The sequenced sample was blood T cells: a sorted CD56 or NKG2C T cell subset, CD4+ or CD8+ T cells, or bulk PBMC T cells (not recorded which). Receptor source: a woman aged 18 to 75 in good health.

V gene TRBV7-9 combines with J gene TRBJ2-7; TCRdb lists TRBD2, though no DNA is available to test this call. There are 17 residues in the CDR3. CDR1 is SEHNR and CDR2 is FQNEAQ in the germline V gene (reference sequence). The chain's CDR3 is CASSSGSGTSGLYEQYF.

The chain couples TRBV9 to TRBJ2-5. The CDR3 contains 16 residues. The germline V gene encodes CDR1 SGDLS and CDR2 YYNGEE. CDR3: CASSVGVATAQETQYF.

The chain carries TRBV20-1 and TRBJ2-1; the D call of TRBD2 rests on TCRdb alone, since no DNA is present to check it. The germline V gene has CDR1 DFQATT and CDR2 SNEGSKA (reference sequence). This CDR3 comprises 16 residues. This CDR3 is CSARAPGLGSYNEQFF.

The V call is TRBV7-9, the J call TRBJ1-4. CDR3 length: 12 residues. CDR1 is SEHNR and CDR2 is FQNEAQ in the germline V gene (reference sequence). The chain's CDR3 is CAGGPEGEKLFF.

This chain connects TRBV29-1 to TRBJ2-5; TCRdb selects TRBD1, and the lack of DNA leaves this call unchecked. Germline assignment: CDR1 SQVTM and CDR2 ANQGSEA. This CDR3 is built from 14 residues. This CDR3 reads CSAPPGGPQETQYF.

CDR3 residues: CASSLGLGDYRYF. This chain uses TRBV13 with TRBJ2-1; absent DNA, TCRdb's TRBD2 call cannot be checked. Germline assignment: CDR1 PRHDT and CDR2 FYEKMQ (reference sequence). This CDR3 contains 13 residues.

V and J are TRBV4-1 and TRBJ2-7; the D gene TCRdb calls, TRBD2, cannot be checked with no DNA. The length of the CDR3 is 15 residues. CDR1 is MGHRA and CDR2 is YSYEKL in the germline V gene. This chain's CDR3 is CASSQEAGGPYKQYF.

The chain joins TRBV5-1 to TRBJ2-3. The CDR3 has 14 amino acids. Germline loops: CDR1 SGHRS, CDR2 YFSETQ. The CDR3 reads CASSDYGGTDTQYF.

The chain recombines TRBV12-3 or TRBV12-4 with TRBJ2-5; the D gene TCRdb calls, TRBD2, cannot be checked with no DNA. The CDR3 length is 16 residues. The CDR3 loop reads CASSPTSGVGGETQYF.

V gene TRBV5-1 combines with J gene TRBJ1-4; the TCRdb call, TRBD1, lacks DNA for checking. Per the germline V gene, CDR1 is SGHRS and CDR2 is YFSETQ. The CDR3 totals 15 residues. The CDR3 sequence is CASSLGEGAMEKLFF.

The J gene is TRBJ2-4, the V gene TRBV5-1; TCRdb names TRBD1, which stays unverified in the absence of DNA. Germline V gene data show CDR1 as SGHRS and CDR2 as YFSETQ. CDR3 length equals 19 residues. The CDR3 reads CASSPNPGLGGMAKNIQYF.

The CDR3 sequence: CASSLTSGGYEQYF. V and J are TRBV12-3 or TRBV12-4 and TRBJ2-7; there is no DNA to check the TCRdb D call of TRBD2. There are 14 residues in the CDR3.

This chain uses TRBV4-2 with TRBJ1-5; without DNA, the TCRdb call of TRBD1 cannot be checked. The CDR3 extends over 17 amino acids. Germline CDR1 LGHNA, CDR2 YNFKEQ. Here the CDR3 reads CASSQVGTGGARQPQHF.

The rearrangement uses TRBV28 and TRBJ2-3; the TCRdb call, TRBD1, lacks DNA for checking. This CDR3 region has 14 residues. CDR1 is MDHEN and CDR2 is SYDVKM in the germline V gene. CDR3 protein: CASSFSRDTDTQYF.

The chain combines TRBV5-1 with TRBJ2-1; TCRdb's assignment of TRBD2 cannot be checked, as there is no DNA. CDR3 length equals 16 residues. From germline, CDR1 is SGHRS and CDR2 YFSETQ. Here the CDR3 reads CASSHGLATSRDEQFF.

The gene calls are TRBV12-3 or TRBV12-4 and TRBJ2-3. The CDR3 runs to 13 residues. Here the CDR3 reads CASSSPSTDTQYF.

V is TRBV12-3 or TRBV12-4 and J is TRBJ2-3; TCRdb reports TRBD1, a call that lacks DNA to check it against. This CDR3 contains 15 residues. CDR3 region: CASSLIGGSTDTQYF.

The rearrangement joins TRBV11-2 to TRBJ2-5; the D gene TCRdb calls, TRBD1, cannot be checked with no DNA. There are 15 residues in the CDR3. Germline V gene sequence: CDR1 SGHAT, CDR2 FQNNGV. The CDR3 reads CASSYRGRTSETQYF.

The chain employs TRBV10-3 and TRBJ2-3; TCRdb indicates TRBD2, and absent DNA this call remains unverified. Germline V CDR1 and CDR2: ENHRY, SYGVKD. This CDR3 contains 15 residues. The CDR3 protein is CATLGTSGIADTQYF.

By frequency, this clonotype is medium-sized. CDR3 protein: CASSTLRQGGTYEQYF. The chain links TRBV7-8 to TRBJ2-7; TCRdb returns TRBD1, unconfirmable since there is no DNA. The CDR3 is 16 amino acids. Per the germline V gene, CDR1 is SGHVS and CDR2 is FQNEAQ.